The T cell receptor (beta chain) under discussion was sequenced for a study of T cells in Graves' hyperthyroidism and ophthalmopathy. Study outcomes and limitations: Blood also contained most expanded thyroid clonotypes above 0.001.

Regions amplified from RNA transcripts were the TCR beta CDR3 regions. Primed by the HTBI set, a first-round RT-PCR was run on the TCR CDR3. From the multiplex PCR reads, TCRdb called clonotypes with MiXCR, one entry per CDR3 protein. The table has approximately 320,000 distinct CDR3 sequences, roughly 17% seen once; the top ten hold approximately 35%. The CDR3 has 14 residues. The germline V and J ends were trimmed by 7 bases and 5 bases, with 17 bases remaining between them. CDR1 and CDR2 (germline): SNHLY, FYNNEI. Comments on this clonotype: No antigen is known for it.

This clonotype was sampled from a man younger than 45 with Graves' hyperthyroidism. The chain uses TRBV2 and TRBJ1-2; the D is unclear. The sequencing sample was made of blood. This CDR3 reads CASTARELGYGYTF. DNA of the CDR3: TGTGCCAGCACGGCCCGTGAACTTGGATATGGCTACACCTTC.